A few counts support the clone carrying this T cell receptor beta chain. V was pared by 7 bases and J by 5 bases, with 17 bases between. The germline V gene has CDR1 MNHEY and CDR2 SVGAGI. The CDR3 totals 14 residues. TCRdb's copy holds only in-frame clones and misses some; the assay was immunoSEQ multiplex PCR. The sample holds roughly 230,000 clones; roughly 86% are singletons and the top ten take less than 4%. These data are taken from a study of blood T cell repertoires in COVID-19. Assignments of participants to cohorts depended upon their own reported clinical history. The clonotype was recovered from a woman aged 25 to 39 with acute COVID-19. Sequenced sample: PBMCs or T cells enriched from blood (not recorded which). The chain combines TRBV6-5 with TRBJ1-2, with D hard to call. The CDR3 loop is CASKDISAYYGYTF. CDR3 nucleotide sequence: TGTGCCAGCAAAGACATCTCGGCATATTATGGCTACACCTTC.